The entry that follows covers one TCR beta chain sequence. Its matching antigen is unknown. Produced via immunoSEQ multiplex PCR; TCRdb's table is partial and in-frame only. The table includes nearly 55,000 clones, 80% to 85% detected once. The source of the sample is a study of a mutant IDH1 vaccine in newly diagnosed glioma. Study overall: Patients received vaccination from 4-6 weeks after radiotherapy alone, or with temozolomide cycles. Earlier therapy was either radiotherapy, temozolomide, or both, and most got both. Treated patients comprised approximately 62% males and around 40% females, mean age about 40 years. The study's findings and limits: Immune responses induced by the vaccine were seen in roughly 93% of patients, spanning multiple MHC alleles.

The CDR3 has 15 amino acids. V dropped 4 bases and J dropped 4; count of bases not matched to a gene: 5. The germline V gene encodes CDR1 LNHDA and CDR2 SQIVND (reference sequence). Time point denoted: week 5, during vaccination. Every vaccine dose comprised 300 ug of mutant IDH1 20-mer peptide plus topical imiquimod. The sequence came from a man between 25 and 39 years old with glioma. The material sequenced was PBMCs, taken from a glioma patient whose treatment included an IDH1 peptide vaccine. The genes are TRBV19 and TRBJ2-2; 8 bases map to TRBD1. The CDR3, as DNA: TGTGCCAGTAGTAGGGGACAGGTACTCACCGGGGAGCTGTTTTTT. Protein sequence: CASSRGQVLTGELFF.